One sample yielded the 28 T cell receptor beta chains listed below, sequenced in a study of T cell responses to AZD1222 COVID-19 vaccine. Sequencing used immunoSEQ multiplex PCR; TCRdb keeps in-frame clones, though not all of them. The table lists about 76,000 clones, around 89% of them singletons. The sequencing used peripheral blood, collected on day 0 of MenACWY control vaccination. Receptor source: an adult in good health.

The chain employs TRBV9 and TRBJ1-1, with 9 bases matching TRBD1. The V gene's germline CDR1 is SGDLS and CDR2 YYNGEE. The CDR3 spans 15 residues. The ends lost 0 bases at V and 5 bases at J; junction bases unmatched: 5. Written as DNA, the CDR3 is TGTGCCAGCAGCGTAGGCGGGACAGGGAGTACTGAAGCTTTCTTT. Translating it yields CASSVGGTGSTEAFF.

V is TRBV4-1 and J is TRBJ1-1; TRBD1 might be the D (5 bases). Trimming removed 4 bases from V and 6 bases from J, with 15 bases in between. Per germline, CDR1 MGHRA and CDR2 YSYEKL. The CDR3 totals 14 residues. The CDR3 DNA reads TGCGCCAGCAGCCCCGGGCGGGGGTTGGCTGAAGCTTTCTTT. Translating gives CASSPGRGLAEAFF.

The V and J genes are TRBV7-9 and TRBJ1-1, with D hard to call. The length of the CDR3 is 12 residues. Germline-derived CDR1 and CDR2 are SEHNR and FQNEAQ (reference sequence). The V end lost 0 bases, the J end lost 7 bases, and 6 bases lay between the germline ends. The CDR3 protein is CASSLAGGEAFF. The CDR3 bases are TGTGCCAGCAGCTTAGCGGGCGGTGAAGCTTTCTTT.

The chain couples TRBV5-4 to TRBJ1-5, with D tentatively TRBD1 (6 bases). V was trimmed by 2 bases and J by 7 bases, leaving 13 bases between them. This CDR3 spans 14 amino acids. Germline lookup yields CDR1 SGHNT and CDR2 YYREEE (reference sequence). CDR3 sequence (DNA): TGTGCCAGCAGCTTTACACCAGGGGCGCAGCCCCAGCATTTT. This gives the protein CASSFTPGAQPQHF.

The chain links TRBV10-2 to TRBJ2-3; a possible D gene is TRBD2 (5 bases). Germline CDR1 and CDR2: WSHSY and SAAADI. CDR3 length equals 11 residues. Trimming removed 2 bases from V and 10 bases from J, with 7 bases in between. The CDR3 region is CASSEGLSQYF. The CDR3 coding sequence is TGCGCCAGCAGTGAGGGACTCTCGCAGTATTTT.

The genes are TRBV10-3 and TRBJ2-1; tentative D call: TRBD2 (5 bases). Germline CDR1 is ENHRY and CDR2 is SYGVKD. The germline V and J ends were trimmed by 3 bases and 4 bases, with 16 bases remaining between them. This CDR3 contains 16 residues. The chain's CDR3 is CAISDRSPGSYNEQFF. The CDR3 bases are TGTGCCATCAGTGATCGTAGCCCGGGATCGTACAATGAGCAGTTCTTC.

This sequence joins TRBV6-2 or TRBV6-3 and TRBJ2-7, with D tentatively TRBD1 or TRBD2 (5 bases each). CDR1 is MNHEY and CDR2 is SVGEGT in the germline V gene. CDR3 size: 13 residues. Trimming took 3 bases from V and 3 from J, leaving 9 bases between them. The DNA for the CDR3 is TGTGCCAGCAGTTATGGGACCAACTACGAGCAGTACTTC. Amino acids: CASSYGTNYEQYF.

The chain couples TRBV3-1 (or the pseudogene TRBV3-2) to TRBJ2-1, with D uncertain. V shed 4 bases and J shed 10 bases, with 11 bases lying between them. The germline V gene encodes CDR1 LGHDT and CDR2 YNNKEL (reference sequence). The CDR3 covers 12 residues. Written as DNA, the CDR3 is TGTGCCAGCAGCCTTCGGCAGGTCGAGCAGTTCTTC. Protein sequence: CASSLRQVEQFF.

This clone came up a few times. This chain joins TRBV6-4 and TRBJ2-7, with D possibly matching TRBD1 (6 bases). Germline V gene data show CDR1 as MRHNA and CDR2 as SNTAGT. V was pared by 0 bases and J by 1 base, with 16 bases between. This CDR3 has 17 residues. Here the CDR3 reads CASSDSSDSQASYEQYF. The CDR3 nucleotides are TGTGCCAGCAGTGACTCATCGGACAGCCAGGCTTCCTACGAGCAGTACTTC.

This clone has only one observation. The gene calls are TRBV5-4 and TRBJ2-5; 7 nucleotides line up with TRBD2. CDR3 length equals 14 residues. From germline, CDR1 is SGHNT and CDR2 YYREEE (reference sequence). V trimming: 2 bases; J trimming: 5 bases; junction bases outside the gene matches: 6. The CDR3 region is CASSFSGGGETQYF. The DNA of the CDR3 is TGTGCCAGCAGCTTTTCGGGGGGAGGGGAGACCCAGTACTTC.

V gene TRBV3-1 (or the pseudogene TRBV3-2) combines with J gene TRBJ2-7; D assignment may be TRBD1 or TRBD2 (5 bases each). CDR3 size: 15 residues. CDR1 is LGHDT, CDR2 YNNKEL, per germline (reference sequence). V was cut by 1 base and J by 0 bases, with 10 bases left in between. The DNA for the CDR3 is TGTGCCAGCAGCCAAGTCGGGACCTGCTCCTACGAGCAGTACTTC. It encodes CASSQVGTCSYEQYF.

The J gene is TRBJ2-1, the V gene TRBV10-3; TRBD2 agrees at 12 bases. The CDR3 runs to 14 residues. V was clipped by 10 bases and J by 7 bases; unmatched bases: 8. CDR1 ENHRY and CDR2 SYGVKD come from the germline V gene. CDR3 in amino acids: CASSGLAGSNEQFF. The CDR3, as DNA: TGTGCCAGCTCGGGACTAGCGGGCAGTAATGAGCAGTTCTTC.

The chain has TRBV2 and TRBJ1-1, with D maybe TRBD1 (6 bases). Germline CDR1 and CDR2: SNHLY and FYNNEI. The CDR3 consists of 15 residues. Trimming cost V 7 bases and J 1 base, with 16 bases left between them. CDR3 residues: CASTQGGAGNTEAFF. The CDR3 nucleotides are TGTGCCAGCACCCAAGGGGGGGCCGGGAACACTGAAGCTTTCTTT.

This rearrangement joins TRBV30 to TRBJ2-2; D unclear. The V and J ends lost 0 bases and 1 base respectively, with 6 bases between them. The V gene's germline CDR1 is GTSNPN and CDR2 SVGIG (reference sequence). The CDR3 has 14 amino acids. As DNA, the CDR3 is TGTGCCTGGAGTGTACTACTGAACACCGGGGAGCTGTTTTTT. Residues: CAWSVLLNTGELFF.

CDR3 DNA sequence: TGTGCCAGCAGTGAATTCTTTCCGATTGGTACTGAAGCTTTCTTT. Amino acids: CASSEFFPIGTEAFF. V gene TRBV6-1 combines with J gene TRBJ1-1; D gene uncertain. Trimming removed 2 bases at V and 5 bases at J, with 15 bases between. Looked up from germline, CDR1 is MNHNS and CDR2 is SASEGT. The CDR3 consists of 15 residues.

This clone was recorded once. The CDR3 loop reads CASSLESWDTEAFF. The CDR3, as DNA: TGCGCCAGCAGCTTGGAATCTTGGGACACTGAAGCTTTCTTT. The chain carries TRBV5-1 and TRBJ1-1, with D hard to call. Germline V gives CDR1 SGHRS, CDR2 YFSETQ. CDR3 length: 14 residues. Trimming left V 0 bases short and J 3 bases short, with 9 bases between.

The chain couples TRBV11-3 to TRBJ2-1, with a weak D call TRBD2 (7 bases). The CDR3 is 13 amino acids. Looked up from germline, CDR1 is SGHNT and CDR2 is YENEEA. V lost 8 bases to trimming and J lost 9 bases, with 17 bases between them. CDR3 coding DNA: TGTGCCAGCTCTTGGGAGGGGGAAGGTGAGCAGTTCTTC. Its protein is CASSWEGEGEQFF.

The J gene is TRBJ2-1, the V gene TRBV29-1; D is unclear. The germline V gene has CDR1 SQVTM and CDR2 ANQGSEA. This CDR3 has 13 residues. V was trimmed by 5 bases and J by 0 bases, leaving 8 bases between them. Here the CDR3 reads CSVLASSYNEQFF. The CDR3 DNA is TGCAGCGTTCTTGCGAGCTCCTACAATGAGCAGTTCTTC.

This clone was detected only once. The V call is TRBV6-4, the J call TRBJ2-4; weak D call: TRBD2 (6 bases). The V gene's germline CDR1 is MRHNA and CDR2 SNTAGT. CDR3 size: 14 residues. Trimming shortened V by 3 bases and J by 9 bases, and 15 bases separated the two germline ends. The CDR3 sequence is CASSERRGGSIQYF. The CDR3 DNA sequence: TGTGCCAGCAGTGAAAGGCGGGGTGGGAGCATTCAGTACTTC.

The rearrangement joins TRBV24-1 to TRBJ2-1; D may match TRBD1 or TRBD2 (5 bases each). CDR3 length equals 13 residues. From germline, CDR1 is KGHDR and CDR2 SFDVKD. Trimming stripped 8 bases from V and 6 bases from J, with 13 bases between. The CDR3 loop reads CATMAGSFNEQFF. Here the CDR3 DNA reads TGTGCCACCATGGCAGGGAGCTTCAATGAGCAGTTCTTC.

This clone was counted a few times. The V call is TRBV6-2 or TRBV6-3, the J call TRBJ2-2, with D perhaps TRBD2 (6 bases). Per the germline V gene, CDR1 is MNHEY and CDR2 is SVGEGT. The CDR3 is made up of 18 amino acids. V was trimmed by 1 base and J by 0 bases, leaving 15 bases between them. The CDR3 DNA sequence: TGTGCCAGCAGTTACTACCACACCGGGACTCCGAACACCGGGGAGCTGTTTTTT. Translating it yields CASSYYHTGTPNTGELFF.

CDR3 coding DNA: TGTGCCAGCAGAGGAGCGGGAGATTACAATGAGCAGTTCTTC. Translated, it gives CASRGAGDYNEQFF. This chain joins TRBV28 and TRBJ2-1; 8 bases fit TRBD2. This CDR3 comprises 14 residues. Germline V CDR1 and CDR2: MDHEN, SYDVKM. V was clipped by 6 bases and J by 4 bases; unmatched bases: 5.

This chain connects TRBV28 to TRBJ2-7; 12 positions match TRBD2. The germline gives CDR1 MDHEN, CDR2 SYDVKM. The V and J ends lost 2 bases and 6 bases, in that order; junction bases with no gene match: 5. This CDR3 has 15 residues. CDR3 coding DNA: TGTGCCAGCAGTTTACGGACTAGCGGGATGGCCGAGCAGTACTTC. Translated, it gives CASSLRTSGMAEQYF.

The genes are TRBV6-5 and TRBJ2-3; 8 nucleotides line up with TRBD2. J was trimmed by 6 bases and V by 4 bases; bases with no gene match: 12. Germline V gene lookup returns CDR1 MNHEY and CDR2 SVGAGI. The CDR3 runs to 16 residues. CDR3 nucleotides: TGTGCCAGCAGTTCCCCCCTAAGCGGGGGAGCGGATACGCAGTATTTT. Translating gives CASSSPLSGGADTQYF.

The chain joins TRBV7-9 to TRBJ2-7; 7 nucleotides match TRBD1. CDR1 SEHNR and CDR2 FQNEAQ come from the germline V gene (reference sequence). The CDR3 has 16 residues. The junction had 6 bases not matched to a gene; V was cut back by 1 base and J by 0 bases. The CDR3 DNA reads as TGTGCCAGCAGCTTAGTAGGACAGGCGAGCTCCTACGAGCAGTACTTC. This sequence encodes CASSLVGQASSYEQYF.

The rearrangement joins TRBV27 to TRBJ1-2, with D unclear. Per the germline V gene, CDR1 is MNHEY and CDR2 is SMNVEV (reference sequence). V gave up 4 bases and J gave up 5 bases, with 11 bases separating them. There are 13 residues in the CDR3. The CDR3 loop is CASSSSLGYGYTF. CDR3 coding DNA: TGTGCCAGCAGTTCAAGTTTGGGTTATGGCTACACCTTC.

The V call is TRBV5-6, the J call TRBJ1-2; D is undetermined. The V end was cut by 4 bases, the J end by 8 bases, with 9 bases between. In germline, CDR1 is SGHDT, CDR2 YYEEEE. The CDR3 has 11 amino acids. The CDR3 DNA reads as TGTGCCAGCAGCGGCCAAATAGGCTACACCTTC. This gives the protein CASSGQIGYTF.

The rearrangement links TRBV7-9 to TRBJ1-3; D not resolved. Trimming took 1 base from V and 3 from J, leaving 1 base between them. Germline CDR1 and CDR2: SEHNR and FQNEAQ (reference sequence). CDR3 length equals 12 residues. The CDR3 loop is CASSLGGNTIYF. The CDR3, as DNA: TGTGCCAGCAGCTTAGGTGGAAACACCATATATTTT.